A selection of T cell receptor beta chains follows, all from one sample in a study of cytotoxic CD8 clonotypes in ibrutinib-treated CLL. Profiling relied on immunoSEQ multiplex PCR, and the TCRdb table lists in-frame clones only, not all of them. The sample has 9,500 to 12,000 clones, around 80% seen once. The input for sequencing was PBMCs, taken at disease progression, from a patient treated with ibrutinib. The receptors stem from a human donor with chronic lymphocytic leukemia. Each CDR3 is given with its conserved first and last residue. The order of the fields is J gene, clone size, D gene, V gene, CDR3 DNA, CDR3 protein. The D gene is left open where the match is weak. Clone sizes are given selectively: once, few, many, or a class where the clone is expanded.

j_gene: TRBJ2-1; abundance: .; d_gene: .; v_gene: TRBV6-5; CDR3nt: TGTGCCAGCAGTTCCCCAGGGGCCTATCTCCAGTTCTTC; CDR3aa: CASSSPGAYLQFF
j_gene: TRBJ1-1; abundance: .; d_gene: .; v_gene: TRBV6-5; CDR3nt: TGTGCCAGCAGTTACTCTGGCGGCATGAACACTGAAGCTTTCTTT; CDR3aa: CASSYSGGMNTEAFF
j_gene: TRBJ1-3; abundance: .; d_gene: TRBD1; v_gene: TRBV7-2; CDR3nt: TGTGCCAGCAGCGGACAGGGGTTGGCTGGAAACACCATATATTTT; CDR3aa: CASSGQGLAGNTIYF
j_gene: TRBJ2-3; abundance: once; d_gene: .; v_gene: TRBV10-3; CDR3nt: TGTGCCATCAGTGAGTCATCTAGTAGCACAGATACGCAGTATTTT; CDR3aa: CAISESSSSTDTQYF
j_gene: TRBJ2-7; abundance: .; d_gene: .; v_gene: TRBV2; CDR3nt: TGTGCCAGCAGTGATTCGGAGTTCGAGCAGTACTTC; CDR3aa: CASSDSEFEQYF
j_gene: TRBJ2-7; abundance: .; d_gene: .; v_gene: TRBV30; CDR3nt: TGTGCCTGGAATCGGGACTTCCAGAGTTTTGACGAGCAGTACTTC; CDR3aa: CAWNRDFQSFDEQYF
j_gene: TRBJ2-1; abundance: .; d_gene: TRBD2; v_gene: TRBV11-3; CDR3nt: TGTGCCAGCAGCTTAGATGAGGGAGCGGGAGCCCGCAATGAGCAGTTCTTC; CDR3aa: CASSLDEGAGARNEQFF
j_gene: TRBJ2-7; abundance: .; d_gene: .; v_gene: TRBV5-4; CDR3nt: TGTGCCAGCAGCTTGGGGGGAGCGAGCTCCTACGAGCAGTACTTC; CDR3aa: CASSLGGASSYEQYF
j_gene: TRBJ1-5; abundance: once; d_gene: .; v_gene: TRBV27; CDR3nt: TGTGCCAGCAGTGTCACTGGGGACCAAGGGCCCCAGCATTTT; CDR3aa: CASSVTGDQGPQHF
j_gene: TRBJ1-1; abundance: .; d_gene: .; v_gene: TRBV5-6; CDR3nt: TGTGCCAGCAGCCCTCGGGTTAGCACTGAAGCTTTCTTT; CDR3aa: CASSPRVSTEAFF